Reported below is one T cell receptor (beta chain). The antigen is not known. Peripheral blood was drawn, around 9.4 milliliters per donor. The authors isolated at least 7 million PBMCs per sample. The CDR3 is made up of 15 amino acids. V trimming: 6 bases; J trimming: 2 bases; junction bases outside the gene matches: 6. Germline CDR1 and CDR2: ENHRY and SYGVKD. This sample stems from a study of blood T cells in healthy people across ages. Study-level results: No conclusive comparison of naive versus antigen-experienced cells was possible with unsorted PBMCs.

Primed by a sample-barcoded 5' primer and a J-beta primer mix, a second PCR proceeded for 7 to 11 cycles. Tagging of each cDNA molecule was performed by a template-switch adaptor with 12 random nucleotides. One entry per CDR3 protein results from TCRdb running MiXCR on the 5' RACE reads. Among around 690,000 distinct CDR3 sequences, about 54% were seen once, and the ten largest hold around 37%. Sample: blood. This sequence joins TRBV10-3 and TRBJ2-3; 9 nucleotides agree with TRBD1. The TCR originated in a man aged 55 to 70 in good health. The CDR3 DNA reads TGTGCCATCAGATGGACAGGGGAAGTCACAGATACGCAGTATTTT. Translated, it gives CAIRWTGEVTDTQYF.